Each of the 12 T cell receptor beta chains below was sequenced from the same sample in a study of CD8 T cells in ankylosing spondylitis (dated by TCRdb to the late 2010s). What the work shows at the level of the full study, not this receptor alone: A TCR beta motif of several highly homologous amino acid variants appeared characteristic of blood from ankylosing spondylitis patients.

The library was built by means of 5' RACE. Sequencer: Illumina HiSeq 2500. TCRdb's own reprocessing of the public reads used fastp at Q25 and MiXCR and kept productive beta chains. Records with the same CDR3 protein are collapsed into one entry carrying the most frequent genes and DNA. Within this sample are over 700,000 distinct CDR3 sequences, with under 20% of them counted one time only. The ten largest clones add up to around 19% of the sample. Their antigens remain unidentified. Sequenced: blood, either unsorted or a sorted T cell fraction (not recorded which). Receptors were obtained from a male donor with ankylosing spondylitis.

This chain joins TRBV12-3 or TRBV12-4 and TRBJ2-7; no firm D call. This CDR3 has 14 amino acids. Trimming took off 5 bases at V and 3 bases at J, with 14 bases between the two ends. CDR3: CASSGPAWDYEQYF. Written as DNA, the CDR3 is TGTGCCAGCAGTGGTCCGGCGTGGGACTACGAGCAGTACTTC.

The table lists this clonotype with a few counts. The chain recombines TRBV12-3 or TRBV12-4 with TRBJ1-2; no firm D call. With 2 bases removed from V and 7 bases from J, the gap between germline ends came to 11 bases. This CDR3 contains 13 residues. The CDR3 nucleotides read TGTGCCAGCAGTTTAAGCATTTTAGGTGGCTACACCTTC. Protein product: CASSLSILGGYTF.

This clonotype showed up just a few times. The V and J genes are TRBV6-1 and TRBJ2-3; D uncertain. This CDR3 has 13 amino acids. The germline V gene encodes CDR1 MNHNS and CDR2 SASEGT. Trimming stripped 5 bases from V and 5 bases from J, with 11 bases between. This chain's CDR3 is CASSPRRKDTQYF. DNA of the CDR3: TGTGCCAGCAGTCCCCGACGGAAAGATACGCAGTATTTT.

The rearrangement uses TRBV7-2 and TRBJ1-2; D remains ambiguous. Trimming stripped 5 bases from V and 3 bases from J, with 19 bases between. Germline V gene sequence: CDR1 SGHTA, CDR2 FQGNSA. The CDR3 sequence is 16 residues long. In DNA form, the CDR3 reads TGTGCCAGCAGCCTTCAAGTACAGCTAGGCCACTATGGCTACACCTTC. As protein: CASSLQVQLGHYGYTF.

The chain combines TRBV1 with TRBJ2-7; the table's D gene call, TRBD2, was not cross checked with the DNA. TRBV1 represents a pseudogene. There are 13 residues in the CDR3. For the CDR3, the DNA is TGCACCAGCCGGGACTACCTTTCCTACGAGCAGTACTTC. It yields the protein CTSRDYLSYEQYF.

This clonotype occurred many times. The V call is TRBV27, the J call TRBJ2-3; 9 bases are shared with TRBD2. The CDR3 covers 14 residues. Germline assignment: CDR1 MNHEY and CDR2 SMNVEV (reference sequence). V shed 8 bases and J 1 base; nucleotides not matched to a gene: 4. The CDR3 spells CASRAGGGTDTQYF. Here the CDR3 DNA reads TGTGCCAGCCGAGCGGGAGGCGGCACAGATACGCAGTATTTT.

This chain joins TRBV6-1 and TRBJ1-5, with TRBD1 identical over 10 bases. Losses at the gene ends were 5 bases for V and 7 bases for J; bases not matched to a gene: 8. Germline assignment: CDR1 MNHNS and CDR2 SASEGT. This CDR3 has 15 amino acids. CDR3 in DNA: TGTGCCAGCAGTCCGACAGGGGGCCGGGGGCAGCCCCAGCATTTT. Amino acids: CASSPTGGRGQPQHF.

The chain couples TRBV6-5 to TRBJ2-7; 8 nucleotides line up with TRBD2. The V gene's germline CDR1 is MNHEY and CDR2 SVGAGI. The trim removed 0 bases at V and 7 bases at J, leaving 8 bases unmatched. The CDR3 spans 15 residues. CDR3 DNA sequence: TGTGCCAGCAGTTACTCGAGCGGGACGGGGGGGGAGCAGTACTTC. It specifies CASSYSSGTGGEQYF.

The chain uses TRBV20-1 and TRBJ1-1; D unresolved. The V gene lost 5 bases and the J gene lost 5 bases, with 18 bases spanning the gap. Germline CDR1 reads DFQATT; CDR2 reads SNEGSKA (reference sequence). The CDR3 length is 14 residues. CDR3 loop: CSAFRGSEKTEAFF. The CDR3 nucleotides are TGCAGTGCTTTCCGGGGATCGGAAAAGACTGAAGCTTTCTTT.

V is TRBV30 and J is TRBJ2-2; D remains ambiguous. CDR1 GTSNPN and CDR2 SVGIG come from the germline V gene (reference sequence). The CDR3 has 12 residues. Trimming left V 3 bases short and J 7 bases short, with 9 bases between. The CDR3 reads CAWSGAVGELFF. Written as DNA, the CDR3 is TGTGCCTGGAGCGGCGCGGTCGGGGAGCTGTTTTTT.

This clonotype was recorded a few times. This chain uses TRBV4-1 with TRBJ1-2, with 9 positions matching TRBD1. The germline V gene has CDR1 MGHRA and CDR2 YSYEKL. The ends lost 6 bases at V and 7 bases at J; junction bases unmatched: 6. This CDR3 comprises 13 residues. The CDR3 here is CASRAQGAGGYTF. CDR3 sequence (DNA): TGCGCCAGCAGGGCACAGGGGGCTGGTGGCTACACCTTC.

V usage is TRBV27 and J usage is TRBJ2-5; no clear D gene. V was trimmed by 4 bases and J by 0 bases, leaving 6 bases between them. CDR3 length: 13 amino acids. From germline, CDR1 is MNHEY and CDR2 SMNVEV (reference sequence). CDR3 amino acids: CASSYQYQETQYF. The CDR3 DNA reads as TGTGCCAGCAGTTACCAGTACCAAGAGACCCAGTACTTC.